These 22 T cell receptor beta chains were sequenced from one sample in a study of T cell repertoires in cytomegalovirus infection. TCRdb passed the reads through MiXCR, listing each CDR3 protein once. The sample yields hundreds of thousands of distinct CDR3 sequences, 35% to 45% seen once. The sample was PBMCs. The receptors shown here come from a human donor in good health (CMV status not recorded). Some clones in this sample may be carry-over from other donors' samples.

This chain uses TRBV28 with TRBJ2-1; 8 bases fit TRBD2. The CDR3 runs 14 residues. Germline V gene data show CDR1 as MDHEN and CDR2 as SYDVKM. V lost 5 bases to trimming and J lost 4 bases; unmatched junction nucleotides: 4. The CDR3 coding sequence is TGTGCCAGCAGTCAACTAGCGGTTTACAATGAGCAGTTCTTC. Residues: CASSQLAVYNEQFF. Looking up the rest from reference TRBV28 and TRBJ2-1 gives the full variable domain: DVKVTQSSRYLVKRTGEKVFLECVQDMDHENMFWYRQDPGLGLRLIYFSYDVKMKEKGDIPEGYSVSREKKERFSLILESASTNQTSMYLCASSQLAVYNEQFFGPGTRLTVL.

This clonotype was observed once. A much larger clone differs from this one at a single base, so this may be a read error. The gene calls are TRBV25-1 and TRBJ1-6; 7 nucleotides match TRBD1. The length of the CDR3 is 15 residues. Germline CDR1 is MGHDK and CDR2 is SYGVNS. The V segment lost 10 bases and the J segment 7 bases; nucleotides outside the gene matches: 13. Here the CDR3 reads CANSYGTAANSPLHF. The CDR3 DNA sequence: TGTGCCAACAGCTACGGGACAGCCGCGAATTCACCCCTCCACTTT. Variable domain in full (rest from reference TRBV25-1 and TRBJ1-6): EADIYQTPRYLVIGTGKKITLECSQTMGHDKMYWYQQDPGMELHLIHYSYGVNSTEKGDLSSESTVSRIRTEHFPLTLESARPSHTSQYLCANSYGTAANSPLHFGNGTRLTVT.

This clonotype occurred a few times. The chain links TRBV27 to TRBJ1-4; unclear D gene. The CDR3 runs 15 residues. Germline lookup yields CDR1 MNHEY and CDR2 SMNVEV (reference sequence). V shed 6 bases and J shed 0 bases, with 11 bases lying between them. CDR3 sequence: CASRLPFATNEKLFF. The CDR3 nucleotides are TGTGCCAGCAGGCTCCCCTTTGCAACTAATGAAAAACTGTTTTTT.

Comment on this clonotype: A read error may explain this, as a much larger clone is one base away. Without the conserved terminal phenylalanine or tryptophan, this CDR3 likely stems from a read error. The CDR3: CASSFDGLSTDTQYL. For the CDR3, the DNA is TGTGCCAGCAGCTTCGACGGATTAAGCACAGATACGCAGTATTTG. This rearrangement joins TRBV11-2 to TRBJ2-3; D unclear. In germline, CDR1 is SGHAT, CDR2 FQNNGV. This CDR3 region has 15 residues. The V end lost 3 bases, the J end lost 0 bases, and 10 bases lay between the germline ends.

Only one count was recorded for this clonotype. This chain joins TRBV19 and TRBJ2-7, with D possibly TRBD2 on 6 matching bases. V lost 5 bases and J 5 bases, leaving 16 bases between the germline ends. The CDR3 is made up of 14 amino acids. Germline V gives CDR1 LNHDA, CDR2 SQIVND (reference sequence). The CDR3 DNA reads as TGTGCCAGTAGTTCCAGGAGCGGAGGGAACGAGCAGTACTTC. Protein: CASSSRSGGNEQYF.

Turning to this clonotype: This may stem from a read error, because a much larger clone lies one nucleotide away. The genes are TRBV7-3 and TRBJ2-7; D not certain. Trimming took 2 bases from V and 5 from J, leaving 7 bases between them. The CDR3 is 12 residues long. CDR1 is SGHTA and CDR2 is FQGTGA in the germline V gene. In DNA, the CDR3 is TGTGCCAGCAGCTTAGGGAACCACGAGCAGTACTTC. Translated, it gives CASSLGNHEQYF. Using reference TRBV7-3 and TRBJ2-7 for the parts outside the CDR3, the full variable domain is GAGVSQTPSNKVTEKGKYVELRCDPISGHTALYWYRQSLGQGPEFLIYFQGTGAADDSGLPNDRFFAVRPEGSVSTLKIQRTERGDSAVYLCASSLGNHEQYFGPGTRLTVT.

This sequence joins TRBV11-2 and TRBJ2-1, with TRBD2 matching 14 bases. J was trimmed by 7 bases and V by 8 bases; bases with no gene match: 13. Germline loops: CDR1 SGHAT, CDR2 FQNNGV. The CDR3 is 17 residues long. DNA of the CDR3: TGTGCCAGCTCCTCGTCTCCCGGGACTAGCGGGAGTAATGAGCAGTTCTTC. The encoded protein is CASSSSPGTSGSNEQFF.

This chain uses TRBV27 with TRBJ2-7; 7 bases line up with TRBD2. The CDR3 covers 17 residues. With 2 bases clipped from V and 4 bases from J, the junction kept 14 bases outside the gene matches. Per the germline V gene, CDR1 is MNHEY and CDR2 is SMNVEV (reference sequence). For the CDR3, the DNA is TGTGCCAGCAGTTTAGTGGGCGGGAGCCGGCCGAGGTACGAGCAGTACTTC. It translates to CASSLVGGSRPRYEQYF.

Only one count was recorded for this clonotype. The chain employs TRBV7-9 and TRBJ1-1; TRBD1 is a possible D gene (5 bases). The CDR3 is 15 amino acids. CDR1 is SEHNR, CDR2 FQNEAQ, per germline (reference sequence). The V end was cut by 5 bases, the J end by 3 bases, with 16 bases between. Written as DNA, the CDR3 is TGTGCCAGCAGCCCTCGGAGGGGCGAGTACACTGAAGCTTTCTTT. Its translation: CASSPRRGEYTEAFF.

This chain uses TRBV6-6 with TRBJ1-5; no firm D call. This CDR3 has 14 amino acids. Trimming removed 5 bases at V and 7 bases at J, with 15 bases between. Germline CDR1 and CDR2: MNHNY and SVGAGI (reference sequence). The CDR3 here is CASSPPPESQPQHF. The CDR3 region has the DNA TGTGCCAGCAGTCCCCCCCCGGAGAGCCAGCCCCAGCATTTT.

The genes are TRBV2 and TRBJ1-5, with 7 bases fitting TRBD1. With 5 bases clipped from V and 6 bases from J, the junction kept 7 bases outside the gene matches. CDR1 SNHLY and CDR2 FYNNEI come from the germline V gene. The CDR3 consists of 14 residues. CDR3: CASSSGQVGQPQHF. The CDR3 region has the DNA TGTGCCAGCAGTTCCGGACAGGTCGGTCAGCCCCAGCATTTT.

About this clonotype itself: Lacking the conserved final phenylalanine or tryptophan, this CDR3 likely reflects a read error. The genes are TRBV27 and TRBJ2-6; D unclear. The germline CDR1 and CDR2 sequences are MNHEY and SMNVEV (reference sequence). The length of the CDR3 is 14 residues. Between the trimmed V and J ends, which lost 3 bases and 1 base, there was a span of 4 bases. The CDR3 bases are TGTGCCAGCAGTTTTTGGTCTGGGGCCAACGTCCTGACTTTA. Protein: CASSFWSGANVLTL.

V and J are TRBV5-1 and TRBJ2-2; 10 nucleotides align to TRBD2. The CDR3 loop spans 16 amino acids. In germline, CDR1 is SGHRS, CDR2 YFSETQ. The V and J ends lost 4 bases and 6 bases, in that order; junction bases with no gene match: 9. Here the CDR3 DNA reads TGCGCCAGCAGCCGTGATATAGCGGGAGGACCCGGGGAGCTGTTTTTT. It translates to CASSRDIAGGPGELFF.

This sequence joins TRBV12-3 or TRBV12-4 and TRBJ1-1, with D hard to call. The CDR3 is 14 residues long. Trimming removed 3 bases at V and 4 bases at J, with 12 bases between. CDR3 nucleotides: TGTGCCAGCAGTTTTCCCCAGGCGTCCACTGAAGCTTTCTTT. Protein: CASSFPQASTEAFF.

The V call is TRBV27, the J call TRBJ2-7, with 10 bases that match TRBD1. The CDR3 extends over 14 amino acids. The ends lost 5 bases at V and 1 base at J; junction bases unmatched: 2. CDR1 MNHEY and CDR2 SMNVEV come from the germline V gene (reference sequence). CDR3 sequence (DNA): TGTGCCAGCAGTCGACAGGGGGCATCCTACGAGCAGTACTTC. The encoded protein is CASSRQGASYEQYF.

This clonotype was detected a few times. The chain carries TRBV3-1 and TRBJ2-1; 11 bases are a match to TRBD2. Per the germline V gene, CDR1 is LGHDT and CDR2 is YNNKEL (reference sequence). J lost 6 bases, V lost 1 base, and 14 bases had no gene match. The CDR3 has 19 residues. CDR3 amino acids: CASSQALSLAGGKGNEQFF. The CDR3 region has the DNA TGTGCCAGCAGCCAAGCTTTATCGCTAGCGGGGGGTAAGGGCAATGAGCAGTTCTTC.

The chain employs TRBV3-1 and TRBJ1-6; D uncertain. With 1 base removed from V and 13 bases from J, the gap between germline ends came to 5 bases. CDR1 LGHDT and CDR2 YNNKEL come from the germline V gene (reference sequence). The CDR3 totals 11 residues. CDR3: CASSQVGPLHF. CDR3 nucleotide sequence: TGTGCCAGCAGCCAAGTTGGTCCCCTCCACTTT.

The CDR3: CAISESGTGKEANYGYTF. The CDR3 nucleotides read TGTGCCATCAGTGAGTCCGGGACAGGCAAAGAGGCTAACTATGGCTACACCTTC. The rearrangement links TRBV10-3 to TRBJ1-2; 8 bases agree with TRBD1. V trimming: 0 bases; J trimming: 0 bases; junction bases outside the gene matches: 9. The CDR3 runs to 18 residues. Germline V gene lookup returns CDR1 ENHRY and CDR2 SYGVKD.

The chain is built from TRBV7-9 and TRBJ1-2; 8 bases map to TRBD1. CDR3 size: 14 residues. The V gene end was trimmed by 3 bases and the J gene end by 4 bases; junction bases not matched to a gene: 4. Germline CDR1 is SEHNR and CDR2 is FQNEAQ (reference sequence). CDR3 nucleotides: TGTGCCAGCAGCTTTACAGGGGGTTCCTATGGCTACACCTTC. This codes for CASSFTGGSYGYTF.

The gene calls are TRBV27 and TRBJ2-7; 9 nucleotides align to TRBD1. J lost 4 bases, V lost 5 bases, and 9 bases had no gene match. The CDR3 loop spans 15 amino acids. Germline lookup yields CDR1 MNHEY and CDR2 SMNVEV (reference sequence). The CDR3 DNA sequence: TGTGCCAGCAGTCCACAGGGGGCGCGTGGTTACGAGCAGTACTTC. Its translation: CASSPQGARGYEQYF.

The chain combines TRBV19 with TRBJ2-7; 7 bases fit TRBD1. This CDR3 comprises 13 residues. J was trimmed by 4 bases and V by 3 bases; bases with no gene match: 3. In germline, CDR1 is LNHDA, CDR2 SQIVND (reference sequence). The DNA for the CDR3 is TGTGCCAGTAGTATGAACAGGGGTTACGAGCAGTACTTC. This gives the protein CASSMNRGYEQYF.

This clonotype showed up just once. J is TRBJ1-4 and V is TRBV7-6; D not certain. The length of the CDR3 is 12 residues. Trimming took off 5 bases at V and 4 bases at J, with 5 bases between the two ends. The germline V gene has CDR1 SGHVS and CDR2 FNYEAQ. As DNA, the CDR3 is TGTGCCAGCAGCGATATTAATGAAAAACTGTTTTTT. The encoded protein is CASSDINEKLFF.